These 14 T cell receptor beta chains originate from one sample sequenced in a study of beta chain features in type 1 diabetes. The authors reverse transcribed all of the isolated RNA, so sequencing captured expressed TCRB transcripts. Sequencing used immunoSEQ multiplex PCR; TCRdb keeps in-frame clones, though not all of them. The sample has approximately 150,000 clones; more than 60% are singletons. Which antigens these TCRs recognize remains unknown. Study observations and caveats: A moderate, significant TCRB CDR3 shortening appeared in type 1 diabetes across four CD4+ subsets.

The sample taken for sequencing was naive CD4+ T cells from blood. These receptors originate from a man aged 25-40 years with type 1 diabetes.

In nucleotides, the CDR3 is TGCAGCGTTTCGAGGGGGCGAGGGGCAGATACGCAGTATTTT. Translated: CSVSRGRGADTQYF. V and J are TRBV29-1 and TRBJ2-3; TRBD1 aligns across 7 bases. J gave up 4 bases and V 5 bases, and 9 bases lay outside the gene matches. The CDR3 spans 14 residues. Germline V CDR1 and CDR2: SQVTM, ANQGSEA.

The rearrangement joins TRBV29-1 to TRBJ1-1, with D perhaps TRBD1 (6 bases). The ends were cut back, 3 bases at V and 1 base at J, with 12 bases in the middle. Per the germline V gene, CDR1 is SQVTM and CDR2 is ANQGSEA. There are 14 residues in the CDR3. The CDR3 region is CSVDGGGGNTEAFF. As DNA, the CDR3 is TGCAGCGTTGATGGGGGCGGAGGGAACACTGAAGCTTTCTTT.

A few counts support this clone. J is TRBJ2-7 and V is TRBV29-1; perhaps TRBD1 as D (5 bases). CDR1 is SQVTM, CDR2 ANQGSEA, per germline. The V end was cut by 7 bases, the J end by 2 bases, with 9 bases between. There are 11 residues in the CDR3. CDR3 amino acids: CSGTTAYEQYF. CDR3 sequence (DNA): TGCAGCGGTACGACAGCCTACGAGCAGTACTTC.

V gene TRBV30 combines with J gene TRBJ1-6; TRBD1 might be the D (5 bases). CDR1 GTSNPN and CDR2 SVGIG come from the germline V gene (reference sequence). The germline V and J ends were trimmed by 3 bases and 7 bases, with 10 bases remaining between them. The CDR3 is 13 amino acids. The CDR3 sequence: CAWRDEGNSPLHF. The DNA for the CDR3 is TGTGCCTGGAGGGACGAGGGGAATTCACCCCTCCACTTT.

This chain links TRBV7-2 with TRBJ2-1; D possibly uses TRBD1 or TRBD2 (5 bases each). This CDR3 has 15 amino acids. Per germline, CDR1 SGHTA and CDR2 FQGNSA. Trimming cost V 1 base and J 3 bases, with 10 bases left between them. The CDR3 region has the DNA TGTGCCAGCAGCTTAGACCGGGGCGTCTACAATGAGCAGTTCTTC. It is translated as CASSLDRGVYNEQFF.

The table lists this clone with a few counts. The chain carries TRBV4-1 and TRBJ2-5; 9 bases are a match to TRBD1. V shed 1 base and J 5 bases; nucleotides not matched to a gene: 8. The CDR3 is 16 amino acids. Per the germline V gene, CDR1 is MGHRA and CDR2 is YSYEKL. CDR3 nucleotide sequence: TGCGCCAGCAGCCAAGGATTTACAGGGGGCTGGGAGACCCAGTACTTC. It is translated as CASSQGFTGGWETQYF.

CDR3 sequence (DNA): TGTGCCAGCAGCTTACGAGGACAGGGGAAGTCAGATTTCACAGATACGCAGTATTTT. It codes for CASSLRGQGKSDFTDTQYF. This chain uses TRBV7-6 with TRBJ2-3; 9 positions match TRBD1. The CDR3 contains 19 residues. The germline CDR1 and CDR2 sequences are SGHVS and FNYEAQ. V lost 2 bases, J lost 2 bases, and 14 bases stayed unmatched. Full variable domain (outside the CDR3, taken from reference TRBV7-6 and TRBJ2-3): GAGVSQSPRYKVTKRGQDVALRCDPISGHVSLYWYRQALGQGPEFLTYFNYEAQQDKSGLPNDRFSAERPEGSISTLTIQRTEQRDSAMYRCASSLRGQGKSDFTDTQYFGPGTRLTVL.

This clone was seen more than once but under ten times. This chain uses TRBV19 with TRBJ1-6; 7 positions match TRBD1. V was pared by 7 bases and J by 7 bases, with 10 bases of the junction left unmatched. The germline gives CDR1 LNHDA, CDR2 SQIVND (reference sequence). This CDR3 contains 15 residues. The CDR3 DNA follows: TGTGCCAGTACCCTGGGAGGGGGCGAGAATTCACCCCTCCACTTT. This sequence encodes CASTLGGGENSPLHF.

This clone appeared once. The chain couples TRBV29-1 to TRBJ2-5; TRBD2 agrees at 10 bases. Germline trimming cut 8 bases from V and 6 bases from J; bases unmatched to any gene: 15. The germline gives CDR1 SQVTM, CDR2 ANQGSEA. The CDR3 runs 15 residues. CDR3 sequence reads: CSTQTLAGTFQTQYF. The DNA of the CDR3 is TGCAGCACCCAAACACTAGCGGGGACTTTTCAGACCCAGTACTTC.

This clone was observed a single time. Other DNA sequences in the same sample also yield this CDR3. This sequence joins TRBV29-1 and TRBJ1-1; D gene unclear. The germline V gene encodes CDR1 SQVTM and CDR2 ANQGSEA. The CDR3 length is 10 residues. The V gene lost 4 bases and the J gene lost 3 bases, with 3 bases spanning the gap. The CDR3 reads CSVGDTEAFF. The CDR3 region has the DNA TGCAGCGTTGGGGACACTGAAGCTTTCTTT.

This chain uses TRBV29-1 with TRBJ1-2; 7 positions agree with TRBD1. The ends lost 4 bases at V and 7 bases at J; junction bases unmatched: 3. The CDR3 loop spans 11 amino acids. From germline, CDR1 is SQVTM and CDR2 ANQGSEA. CDR3 nucleotides: TGCAGCGTTGGAGGGGGCTTTGGCTACACCTTC. It specifies CSVGGGFGYTF.

This rearrangement joins TRBV7-9 to TRBJ2-5; unclear D gene. Germline V gives CDR1 SEHNR, CDR2 FQNEAQ (reference sequence). The CDR3 is 12 amino acids. V was cut by 2 bases and J by 4 bases, with 5 bases left in between. CDR3 region: CASSLRRETQYF. DNA for the CDR3: TGTGCCAGCAGCTTACGCCGAGAGACCCAGTACTTC.

The V call is TRBV29-1, the J call TRBJ2-7; possible D gene TRBD2, 6 bases. The CDR3 totals 15 residues. Germline V CDR1 and CDR2: SQVTM, ANQGSEA. Between the trimmed V and J ends, which lost 7 bases and 0 bases, there was a span of 19 bases. The CDR3 region has the DNA TGCAGCGCTGGACTACACTCCCCTTTCTCCTACGAGCAGTACTTC. It encodes CSAGLHSPFSYEQYF.

This clone was seen only a few times. The V gene is TRBV30, the J gene TRBJ1-5, with D unresolved. There are 14 residues in the CDR3. Germline CDR1 reads GTSNPN; CDR2 reads SVGIG (reference sequence). Trimming left V 0 bases short and J 0 bases short, with 6 bases between. The CDR3 region has the DNA TGTGCCTGGAGTGTTGGCAATAGCAATCAGCCCCAGCATTTT. Its protein product is CAWSVGNSNQPQHF.